This T cell receptor beta chain was identified during a study of blood T cell repertoires in COVID-19. On the study more broadly: COVID-19 samples collected from the United States, Italy and Spain covered acute and convalescent phases. T cells, B-cell-depleted T cells, or PBMCs supplied cDNA or gDNA.

A word on this clone: This sample also contains other DNA sequences that code for the same CDR3.

As processed by the authors: Nucleated cell number was recorded as an estimate derived from reference gene primer amplification. Clones were read by immunoSEQ multiplex PCR, and TCRdb kept only the in-frame ones, dropping some. The DNA gave D and trimming, while V, J and clone size come from that table. The data contain around 180,000 clones, roughly 90% of them singletons. CDR1 LNHDA and CDR2 SQIVND come from the germline V gene (reference sequence). V lost 5 bases, J lost 3 bases, and 8 bases lay in between. The CDR3 is made up of 12 amino acids. This sequence originates from a man between 65 and 80 years old with active or convalescent COVID-19. V gene TRBV19 combines with J gene TRBJ2-7, with D maybe TRBD1 (5 bases). Material: peripheral blood. This chain's CDR3 is CASSRQGYEQYF. The DNA for the CDR3 is TGTGCCAGTAGTCGGCAGGGCTACGAGCAGTACTTC.